The T cell receptor beta chain under discussion was sequenced for a study of T-cell reconstitution after alpha-beta-depleted transplantation in children. This clonotype appeared many times. This sample's TCRbeta library carried unique molecular identifier barcodes. TCRdb ran MiXCR on the PCR reads and lists one entry per CDR3 protein. Of 200,000 to 250,000 distinct CDR3 sequences in the sample, about a tenth were seen once. The CDR3 covers 17 residues. With V trimmed by 0 bases and J by 4 bases, 14 bases remained unmatched. CDR1 is SQVTM, CDR2 ANQGSEA, per germline. V and J are TRBV29-1 and TRBJ1-2; 7 positions agree with TRBD1. Sequencing used PBMCs from the stem cell graft donor, obtained from the stem cell graft. The TCR was taken from a human donor who donated a stem cell graft to a child with acute lymphoblastic leukemia. CDR3 coding DNA: TGCAGCGTTGAAGAGAGGACAGGAGCTGACTTTAGCTATGGCTACACCTTC. This gives the protein CSVEERTGADFSYGYTF.